This T cell receptor beta chain was recovered during a study of cytomegalovirus exposure and HLA in healthy donors. Study background: Some 85 million unique TCRs from HLA-typed donors were held in an early data release. Findings and caveats of the study: Across donors, sequencing depth was assumed by presence/absence analyses to be roughly uniform. An analysis done earlier found most TCR beta V segments productive about 90% or about 30% of the time. Indistinguishable V segments, including TRBV6-2 and TRBV6-3, were excluded.

To note about this clone: Its antigen is not known.

The PCR ran on 60 Vbeta and 13 Jbeta primers. Libraries were prepared by immunoSEQ multiplex PCR; TCRdb keeps only in-frame clonotypes and omits some of them. The sample lists about 40,000 clones; about 47% were seen once. Germline CDR1 is MDHEN and CDR2 is SYDVKM. This CDR3 is built from 14 residues. Trimming removed 3 bases at V and 5 bases at J, with 12 bases between. The chain joins TRBV28 to TRBJ2-3, with no clear D. The source of this sequence is a human donor in good health. Sequenced sample: PBMCs. CDR3 residues: CASSFVRSIDTQYF. The CDR3 coding sequence is TGTGCCAGCAGTTTTGTACGGTCGATAGATACGCAGTATTTT.